This T cell receptor (beta chain) was recovered during a study of CD4 T cells in relation to SARS-CoV-2 and coronaviruses. Study-wide context: Crossreactive spike epitopes shared across donors were mapped to their HLA restriction.

This CDR3 is built from 12 residues. Germline CDR1 is SGHTA and CDR2 is FQGNSA. Trimming stripped 1 base from V and 9 bases from J, with 7 bases between. The protocol was immunoSEQ multiplex PCR, while the TCRdb copy is restricted to in-frame clones and leaves out a portion. This table holds 25,000 to 30,000 clones, about 76% found once. Unexposed donor CD4+ T cells date from about 2011-2018, before the COVID-19 pandemic. The cells were cultured for about ten days before CD4+ T cells were isolated. As cell numbers allowed, unexposed-donor CD4+ T cells faced SARS-CoV-2 S/N and four cold-coronavirus spikes. Points on this clone: Its specificity is not known.

The sample comprised CD4+ T cells from PBMCs, cultured in vitro. This clonotype was obtained from a human donor in good health. The rearrangement uses TRBV7-2 and TRBJ2-1, with D tentatively TRBD1 or TRBD2 (5 bases each). CDR3 sequence reads: CASSLGGIEQFF. CDR3 sequence (DNA): TGTGCCAGCAGCTTAGGGGGGATTGAGCAGTTCTTC.